What follows describes a single T cell receptor beta chain. What it binds is unknown. V was pared by 5 bases and J by 4 bases, with 18 bases between. Germline V gene lookup returns CDR1 MNHEY and CDR2 SMNVEV (reference sequence). This CDR3 region has 16 residues. This specimen belongs to a study of CD8 T cells in ankylosing spondylitis. Libraries of TCR beta came from quantitative 5'-RACE with molecular barcodes. MiXCR was run by TCRdb on the 5' RACE reads, yielding one entry per CDR3 protein. Seen here are about 540,000 distinct CDR3 sequences, about 13% observed once, and the top ten hold approximately 6.3%. General study results and limits: Fewer than 10 highly homologous variants formed a TCR beta motif that appeared characteristic of ankylosing spondylitis blood. Significantly higher representation of disease-linked clones was reported for matched ankylosing spondylitis synovial fluid.

The origin of this receptor is a male donor with ankylosing spondylitis. V is TRBV27 and J is TRBJ2-1, with D tentatively TRBD2 (6 bases). Sequencing was performed on blood, either unsorted or a sorted T cell fraction (not recorded which). The CDR3 reads CASSPDVGAGYNEQFF. The CDR3 bases are TGTGCCAGCAGTCCCGATGTGGGAGCGGGTTACAATGAGCAGTTCTTC.